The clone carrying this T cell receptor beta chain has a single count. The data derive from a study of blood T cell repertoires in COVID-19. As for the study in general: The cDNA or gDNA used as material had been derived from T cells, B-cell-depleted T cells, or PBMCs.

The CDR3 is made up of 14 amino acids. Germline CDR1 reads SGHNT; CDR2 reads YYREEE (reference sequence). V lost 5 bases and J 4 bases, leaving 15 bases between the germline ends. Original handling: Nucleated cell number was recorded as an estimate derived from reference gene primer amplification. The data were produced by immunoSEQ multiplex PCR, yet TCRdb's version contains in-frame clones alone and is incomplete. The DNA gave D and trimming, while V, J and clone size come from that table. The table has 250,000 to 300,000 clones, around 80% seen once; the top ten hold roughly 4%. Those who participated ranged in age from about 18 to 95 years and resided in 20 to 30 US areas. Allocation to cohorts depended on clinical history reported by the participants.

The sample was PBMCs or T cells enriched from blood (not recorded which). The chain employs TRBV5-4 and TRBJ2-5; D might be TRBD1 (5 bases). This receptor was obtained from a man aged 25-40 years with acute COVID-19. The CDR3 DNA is TGTGCCAGCAGTAATACAGGCAGGGCAGAGACCCAGTACTTC. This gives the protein CASSNTGRAETQYF.